Below, one T cell receptor beta chain is given with its context. Its antigen is unidentified. Expressed TCRB transcripts were sequenced, since all the RNA that had been isolated was reverse transcribed. Sequenced by immunoSEQ multiplex PCR; TCRdb stores in-frame clones only, minus some. The repertoire holds 600,000 or so clones, with about an eighth as singletons. This entry comes from a study of beta chain features in type 1 diabetes. About the research overall: What patients shared with healthy donors was a similar profile of age, gender and cell yields. Study results and caveats: The cDNA sequencing approach could over-represent high-TCR-expressing cells. VDJ junctions from patients with type 1 diabetes contained fewer insertions and more deletions. A moderate, significant TCRB CDR3 shortening appeared in type 1 diabetes across four CD4+ subsets.

A CD45RO/CCR7/CD25/CD127/CD95/CD27 panel sorted naive, central memory, regulatory and stem cell-like memory CD4+ cells. CDR3 length: 16 amino acids. V lost 3 bases and J lost 3; bases outside the gene matches: 9. Germline V lookup: CDR1 GTSNPN, CDR2 SVGIG (reference sequence). The TCR comes from a young man with type 1 diabetes. The chain employs TRBV30 and TRBJ2-1; TRBD2 aligns across 9 bases. What was sequenced was naive CD4+ T cells from blood. In DNA form, the CDR3 reads TGTGCCTGGAGCCCCCCCCCTAGCGGGAACTACAATGAGCAGTTCTTC. The encoded protein is CAWSPPPSGNYNEQFF.